Given below is one T cell receptor beta chain in context. The antigen is unknown. Sequencing used immunoSEQ multiplex PCR; TCRdb keeps in-frame clones, though not all of them. The table includes about 33,000 clones, about 95% detected once. This entry comes from a study of circulating and synovial CD4+ cells in juvenile arthritis. General study points: CPL versus bulk CD4 samples: T cell genome counts differed by at least an order of magnitude. These blood cells shared more CDR3 sequences with synovium than bulk blood. Vbeta family usage analysis did not detect the pathogenic-like versus bulk difference. Bulk blood CD4 repertoires were more diverse than these.

Trimming left V 5 bases short and J 11 bases short, with 12 bases between. This CDR3 spans 11 amino acids. Germline lookup yields CDR1 MNHEY and CDR2 SMNVEV (reference sequence). Specimen: CD4+ T cells from blood. The sequence derives from a human donor with juvenile idiopathic arthritis. This chain links TRBV27 with TRBJ1-1, with a weak D call TRBD1 (5 bases). CDR3 nucleotide sequence: TGTGCCAGCAGTGGGGGGAATTGGGCTTTCTTT. It codes for CASSGGNWAFF.